This T cell receptor (beta chain) was retrieved from a study of a mutant IDH1 vaccine in newly diagnosed glioma. For the study at large: In some groups vaccination began 4-6 weeks post-radiotherapy; others received it with temozolomide. Earlier care involved radiotherapy, temozolomide, or both, and the majority received both. Treated patients had a mean age of about 38 years and a roughly 60% male, 37.5% female split.

Germline CDR1 LNHDA, CDR2 SQIVND (reference sequence). The ends were cut back, 9 bases at V and 4 bases at J, with 10 bases in the middle. The CDR3 covers 12 residues. Produced via immunoSEQ multiplex PCR; TCRdb's table is partial and in-frame only. The sample yields under 50,000 clones, under 95% seen once. This clone has more than one count but fewer than ten. What it recognizes is unknown. This sample's time point: week 23, last vaccination. Topical imiquimod was applied with each vaccine dose, which held 300 ug of mutant IDH1 20-mer peptide. New IDH1-mutant, ATRX-lost WHO grade 3 or 4 astrocytomas occurred in donors.

Specimen: PBMCs, collected from a glioma patient whose treatment included an IDH1 peptide vaccine. This chain connects TRBV19 to TRBJ1-5, with D possibly matching TRBD1 (6 bases). This receptor was identified in a man between 50 and 59 years old with glioma. CDR3 protein: CASKQGNQPQHF. CDR3 DNA: TGTGCCAGCAAACAGGGAAATCAGCCCCAGCATTTT.